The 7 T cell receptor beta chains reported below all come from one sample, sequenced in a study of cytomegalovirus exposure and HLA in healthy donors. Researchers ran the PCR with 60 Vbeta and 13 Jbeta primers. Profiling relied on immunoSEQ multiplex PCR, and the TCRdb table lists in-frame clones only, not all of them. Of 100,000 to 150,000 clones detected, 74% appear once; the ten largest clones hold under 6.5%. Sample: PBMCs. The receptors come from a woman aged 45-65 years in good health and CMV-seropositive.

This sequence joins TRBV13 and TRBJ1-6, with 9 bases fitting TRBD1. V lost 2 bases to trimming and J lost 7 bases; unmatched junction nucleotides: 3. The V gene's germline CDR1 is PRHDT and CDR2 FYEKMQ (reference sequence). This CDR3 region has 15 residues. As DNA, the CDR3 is TGTGCCAGCAGCTTACGGACAGGGGAAAATTCACCCCTCCACTTT. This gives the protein CASSLRTGENSPLHF. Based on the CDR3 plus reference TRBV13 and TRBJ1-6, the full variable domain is AAGVIQSPRHLIKEKRETATLKCYPIPRHDTVYWYQQGPGQDPQFLISFYEKMQSDKGSIPDRFSAQQFSDYHSELNMSSLELGDSALYFCASSLRTGENSPLHFGNGTRLTVT.

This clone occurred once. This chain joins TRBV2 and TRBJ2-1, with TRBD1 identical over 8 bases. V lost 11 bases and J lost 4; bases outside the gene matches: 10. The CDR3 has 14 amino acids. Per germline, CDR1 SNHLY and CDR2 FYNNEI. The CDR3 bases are TGTGCCGGTTACAGGGGGTCGGGTTACAATGAGCAGTTCTTC. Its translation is CAGYRGSGYNEQFF.

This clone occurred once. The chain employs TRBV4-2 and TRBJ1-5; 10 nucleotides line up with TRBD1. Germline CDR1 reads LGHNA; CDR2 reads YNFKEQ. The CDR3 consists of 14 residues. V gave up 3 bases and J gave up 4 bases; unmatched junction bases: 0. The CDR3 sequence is CASSQGQGNQPQHF. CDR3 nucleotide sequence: TGTGCCAGCAGCCAGGGACAGGGGAATCAGCCCCAGCATTTT.

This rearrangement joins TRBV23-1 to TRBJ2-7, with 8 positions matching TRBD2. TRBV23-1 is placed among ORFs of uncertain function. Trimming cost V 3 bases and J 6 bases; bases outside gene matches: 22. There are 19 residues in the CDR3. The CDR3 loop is CASSHGIGGDRGGPLEQYF. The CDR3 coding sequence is TGCGCCAGCAGTCATGGTATCGGGGGGGATCGCGGGGGGCCTCTCGAGCAGTACTTC.

The CDR3 DNA is TGTGCCAGTAGTATAGGGTTTCGAGGCTCGCCCACGTCGTACAATGAGCAGTTCTTC. Translation: CASSIGFRGSPTSYNEQFF. The V call is TRBV19, the J call TRBJ2-1, with D hard to call. The V and J ends lost 1 base and 4 bases respectively, with 23 bases between them. This CDR3 has 19 residues. Germline V lookup: CDR1 LNHDA, CDR2 SQIVND (reference sequence).

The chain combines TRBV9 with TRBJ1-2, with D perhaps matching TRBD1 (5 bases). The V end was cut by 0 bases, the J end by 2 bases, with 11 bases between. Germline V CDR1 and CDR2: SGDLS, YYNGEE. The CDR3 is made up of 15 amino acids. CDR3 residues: CASSVDQGRNYGYTF. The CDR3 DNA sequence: TGTGCCAGCAGCGTAGATCAGGGCCGGAACTATGGCTACACCTTC.

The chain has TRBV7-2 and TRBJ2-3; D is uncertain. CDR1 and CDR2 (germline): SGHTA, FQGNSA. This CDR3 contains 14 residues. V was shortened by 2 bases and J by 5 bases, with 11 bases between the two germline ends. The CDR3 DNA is TGTGCCAGCAGCTTAAGCCTAGGAGTAGATACGCAGTATTTT. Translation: CASSLSLGVDTQYF.